This T cell receptor (beta chain) was sequenced during a study of shared clonotypes between healthy human individuals. The protocol was immunoSEQ multiplex PCR, while the TCRdb copy is restricted to in-frame clones and leaves out a portion. This table holds nearly 1,000,000 clones, approximately 76% found once. This CDR3 has 18 residues. Germline CDR1 reads SGDLS; CDR2 reads YYNGEE. The trim removed 3 bases at V and 3 bases at J, leaving 11 bases unmatched. The material sequenced was memory CD4+ T cells sorted from blood. Subset noted: CD45RA-negative fraction. J is TRBJ2-3 and V is TRBV9, with TRBD2 matching over 12 bases. The TCR comes from a man aged 18 to 30 in good health. The CDR3 sequence: CASSAHLTSGGVTDTQYF. CDR3 in DNA: TGTGCCAGCAGCGCACATCTGACTAGCGGGGGAGTAACAGATACGCAGTATTTT.